This record concerns one T cell receptor (beta chain) sequence. As yet, its antigen is unknown. Gene names are the mouse ones. The CDR3 end is not reached by the read, which stops 4 residues before it; the germline J gene fills it in. The sequencing template was cDNA reverse transcribed from extracted RNA. The assay was immunoSEQ multiplex PCR, and TCRdb's table has in-frame clones only and misses some. In total the sample includes around 290,000 clones, none of them seen once. The data were obtained in a study of CD8+ T cells in alopecia areata. Study-level information: Spontaneously alopecic C3H/HeJ graft donors, about 6-13 months old, gave skin to roughly 7-10-week-old female C3H/HeJ mice.

Germline values: CDR1 NSHNY, CDR2 SYGAGN. The CDR3 spans 14 residues. Study findings and constraints: Normal skin contains resident alphabeta T cells, and these are also sequenced in scalp samples. Relative to normal scalp, lesional scalp, especially alopecia totalis/universalis, showed higher clonality.

Researchers sorted pooled cutaneous lymph node cells on the basis of CD4, CD8alpha, NKG2D, NKG2ACE and other markers. The sequenced sample consisted of CD4+ T cells sorted from a lymph node. The V gene is TRBV13-1, the J gene TRBJ2-5; 7 bases align to TRBD2. The receptor's source is a C3H/HeJ mouse with alopecia areata. The MHC haplotype of this mouse line is H2-k. CDR3 loop: CASSVWGIGDTQYF. The CDR3 bases that were read are TGTGCCAGCAGTGTCTGGGGGATCGGTGAC.